This entry lists 19 T cell receptor beta chains sequenced from one sample in a study of T cells in Graves' hyperthyroidism and ophthalmopathy. The source material, RNA transcripts, was used to amplify TCR beta CDR3 regions. TCR CDR3 regions were first amplified by RT-PCR with HTBI primers. TCRdb reanalysed the multiplex PCR reads using MiXCR and keeps one entry per CDR3 protein. The sample has 400,000 to 600,000 distinct CDR3 sequences, around 21% seen once. Material: blood. Every receptor here comes from a man aged 18 to 30 with Graves' hyperthyroidism.

This clonotype was recorded at least ten times. The V call is TRBV19, the J call TRBJ2-2; 8 positions agree with TRBD1. The CDR3 sequence is 14 residues long. Germline V gene data show CDR1 as LNHDA and CDR2 as SQIVND (reference sequence). After removal of 7 bases from V and 3 bases from J, the junction contained 4 bases not matched to a gene. CDR3 sequence (DNA): TGTGCCAGTAACGCAGGGGGCTACACCGGGGAGCTGTTTTTT. It yields the protein CASNAGGYTGELFF.

This clonotype was seen a handful of times. The genes are TRBV19 and TRBJ1-5, with D maybe TRBD1 (6 bases). Germline-derived CDR1 and CDR2 are LNHDA and SQIVND (reference sequence). The CDR3 length is 15 residues. The V end was cut by 3 bases, the J end by 1 base, with 10 bases between. CDR3 amino acids: CASSIGGQSNQPQHF. CDR3 sequence (DNA): TGTGCCAGTAGTATCGGCGGACAGAGCAATCAGCCCCAGCATTTT.

This clonotype was recorded many times. The chain employs TRBV7-8 and TRBJ2-5, with 13 bases fitting TRBD2. From germline, CDR1 is SGHVS and CDR2 FQNEAQ. The CDR3 consists of 16 residues. J gave up 2 bases and V 1 base, and 1 base lay outside the gene matches. The CDR3 here is CASSLGTSGGQETQYF. In DNA form, the CDR3 reads TGTGCCAGCAGCTTAGGGACTAGCGGGGGACAAGAGACCCAGTACTTC.

This clonotype was seen once. The J gene is TRBJ1-2, the V gene TRBV27; a weak D match, TRBD1 (6 bases). The CDR3 is made up of 14 amino acids. The germline V and J ends were trimmed by 3 bases and 4 bases, with 12 bases remaining between them. CDR1 MNHEY and CDR2 SMNVEV come from the germline V gene (reference sequence). The CDR3 coding sequence is TGTGCCAGCAGTTTCCCGGGAGGGGGCTATGGCTACACCTTC. The encoded protein is CASSFPGGGYGYTF.

This clonotype was detected a few times. V gene TRBV5-1 combines with J gene TRBJ1-1; D may be TRBD1 (6 bases). CDR1 is SGHRS, CDR2 YFSETQ, per germline. V lost 4 bases, J lost 3 bases, and 16 bases lay in between. This CDR3 is 15 amino acids long. Written as DNA, the CDR3 is TGCGCCAGCAGCGCAATTCGACAGGCGGACACTGAAGCTTTCTTT. Translated, it gives CASSAIRQADTEAFF.

This clonotype was observed at least ten times. V is TRBV24-1 and J is TRBJ1-5; 9 bases map to TRBD1. CDR1 and CDR2 from the germline V gene are KGHDR and SFDVKD. The V segment lost 7 bases and the J segment 4 bases; nucleotides outside the gene matches: 7. This CDR3 contains 15 residues. CDR3 sequence reads: CATSPGTGPNQPQHF. CDR3 sequence (DNA): TGTGCCACCAGCCCCGGGACAGGGCCTAATCAGCCCCAGCATTTT.

This clonotype came up many times. The chain has TRBV2 and TRBJ1-3, with TRBD1 matching over 7 bases. Germline-derived CDR1 and CDR2 are SNHLY and FYNNEI. Unmatched junction bases numbered 6, after V lost 4 bases and J lost 0 bases. The CDR3 loop spans 16 amino acids. Here the CDR3 reads CASSAGQELSGNTIYF. In DNA, the CDR3 is TGTGCCAGCAGTGCCGGACAGGAACTCTCTGGAAACACCATATATTTT.

The sample holds many counts of this clonotype. This chain connects TRBV11-2 to TRBJ2-7, with D hard to call. The CDR3 has 14 residues. Trimming removed 1 base from V and 0 bases from J, with 7 bases in between. Germline V CDR1 and CDR2: SGHAT, FQNNGV. CDR3 bases: TGTGCCAGCAGCTTAGGTGCCAACTCCTACGAGCAGTACTTC. This gives the protein CASSLGANSYEQYF.

This clonotype was recorded only once. The V and J genes are TRBV28 and TRBJ1-5, with a tentative D call TRBD1 (5 bases). The CDR3 is made up of 16 amino acids. Germline CDR1 is MDHEN and CDR2 is SYDVKM. The ends were cut back, 3 bases at V and 0 bases at J, with 12 bases in the middle. The CDR3 nucleotides read TGTGCCAGCAGTTTCCCCCCCAGGGATAGCAATCAGCCCCAGCATTTT. This codes for CASSFPPRDSNQPQHF. The full variable domain, with the rest looked up from reference TRBV28 and TRBJ1-5, is DVKVTQSSRYLVKRTGEKVFLECVQDMDHENMFWYRQDPGLGLRLIYFSYDVKMKEKGDIPEGYSVSREKKERFSLILESASTNQTSMYLCASSFPPRDSNQPQHFGDGTRLSIL.

At least ten counts were recorded for this clonotype. The chain combines TRBV12-3 or TRBV12-4 with TRBJ2-5, with 8 bases matching TRBD1. The V and J ends lost 7 bases and 3 bases, in that order; junction bases with no gene match: 7. The CDR3 is 14 residues long. CDR3 sequence (DNA): TGTGCCAGCACCGGGGGACAGGCCGAAGAGACCCAGTACTTC. Translation: CASTGGQAEETQYF.

CDR3 in amino acids: CASSYSLQQLEAFF. The CDR3 DNA sequence: TGTGCCAGCAGTTACTCCCTTCAACAACTTGAAGCTTTCTTT. The chain recombines TRBV6-2 or TRBV6-3 with TRBJ1-1; D gene uncertain. CDR3 length: 14 residues. V lost 0 bases to trimming and J lost 7 bases, with 12 bases between them. From germline, CDR1 is MNHEY and CDR2 SVGEGT.

The chain is built from TRBV20-1 and TRBJ1-5; 11 bases line up with TRBD1. V was clipped by 3 bases and J by 4 bases; unmatched bases: 11. CDR1 DFQATT and CDR2 SNEGSKA come from the germline V gene (reference sequence). This CDR3 is 17 amino acids long. In nucleotides, the CDR3 is TGCAGTGCTAGTCGGGACAGGGGGGGCAACGTTAATCAGCCCCAGCATTTT. Its translation: CSASRDRGGNVNQPQHF.

V and J are TRBV19 and TRBJ1-5, with D tentatively TRBD1 (6 bases). Trimming removed 6 bases from V and 0 bases from J, with 12 bases in between. The V gene's germline CDR1 is LNHDA and CDR2 SQIVND (reference sequence). The CDR3 is made up of 15 amino acids. CDR3 loop: CASSRRDTSNQPQHF. CDR3 in DNA: TGTGCCAGTAGCCGCCGGGACACTAGCAATCAGCCCCAGCATTTT.

The gene calls are TRBV20-1 and TRBJ2-7, with TRBD1 identical over 8 bases. CDR1 is DFQATT and CDR2 is SNEGSKA in the germline V gene (reference sequence). CDR3 length: 14 amino acids. J lost 5 bases, V lost 4 bases, and 10 bases had no gene match. As DNA, the CDR3 is TGCAGTGCTATCAGACAGGGGAGAGGGGACGAGCAGTACTTC. Protein sequence: CSAIRQGRGDEQYF.

This clonotype was counted ten times or more. The CDR3: CSVENRASYGYTF. The CDR3 DNA is TGCAGCGTTGAAAACAGGGCGAGCTATGGCTACACCTTC. The chain is built from TRBV29-1 and TRBJ1-2, with D perhaps matching TRBD1 (6 bases). V lost 2 bases and J 4 bases, leaving 11 bases between the germline ends. There are 13 residues in the CDR3. Looked up from germline, CDR1 is SQVTM and CDR2 is ANQGSEA.

This sequence joins TRBV12-3 or TRBV12-4 and TRBJ1-1; no firm D call. Deletions cut 6 bases from V and 6 bases from J, with 8 bases between. The CDR3 spans 11 residues. The CDR3 loop is CASRGIAEAFF. CDR3 bases: TGTGCCAGCAGAGGGATTGCTGAAGCTTTCTTT.

This clonotype was observed a few times. The chain carries TRBV27 and TRBJ1-5; 10 bases match TRBD1. The V segment lost 8 bases and the J segment 5 bases; nucleotides outside the gene matches: 12. The CDR3 extends over 16 amino acids. Germline V CDR1 and CDR2: MNHEY, SMNVEV (reference sequence). The CDR3 reads CASGTGAGVGDQPQHF. The CDR3 DNA is TGTGCCAGCGGGACAGGGGCTGGCGTGGGGGATCAGCCCCAGCATTTT.

This clonotype came up a few times. This chain joins TRBV19 and TRBJ2-2, with a possible D match to TRBD1 (7 bases). Germline loops: CDR1 LNHDA, CDR2 SQIVND (reference sequence). V dropped 6 bases and J dropped 6 bases, with 14 bases sitting between them. This CDR3 has 14 residues. DNA of the CDR3: TGTGCCAGTAGCCAGGGGGGTCGAGCCGGGGAGCTGTTTTTT. Its protein is CASSQGGRAGELFF.

This clonotype was seen many times. The genes are TRBV12-3 or TRBV12-4 and TRBJ2-7; D gene uncertain. This CDR3 contains 12 residues. The germline V and J ends were trimmed by 6 bases and 10 bases, with 16 bases remaining between them. CDR3 sequence: CASSQSRLSQYF. In DNA form, the CDR3 reads TGTGCCAGCAGCCAATCTCGACTGTCTCAGTACTTC.